The 18 T cell receptor beta chains given below trace back to one sample, sequenced in a study of shared clonotypes between healthy human individuals. Only in-frame clones appear in the TCRdb table, and some are missing; sequencing was by immunoSEQ multiplex PCR. This table has about 1 million clones, roughly 75% appearing once. Sequenced material: memory CD4+ T cells sorted from blood. Documented subset: CD45RA-negative fraction. The receptor set was obtained from a man between 18 and 29 years old in good health.

The CDR3 DNA reads as TGTGCCAGCAGTGAGCCATACAGGGGTTGGCAGTACTTC. This encodes CASSEPYRGWQYF. V usage is TRBV28 and J usage is TRBJ2-7, with 7 bases matching TRBD1. The V segment lost 5 bases and the J segment 9 bases; nucleotides outside the gene matches: 10. The CDR3 is made up of 13 amino acids. The germline V gene encodes CDR1 MDHEN and CDR2 SYDVKM.

The rearrangement uses TRBV19 and TRBJ1-2, with D hard to call. Trimming pared 6 bases from V and 9 bases from J, leaving 14 bases between. This CDR3 is 12 amino acids long. From germline, CDR1 is LNHDA and CDR2 SQIVND (reference sequence). The CDR3 DNA follows: TGTGCCAGTAGCGACGTAGGGTCAAGCTACACCTTC. This encodes CASSDVGSSYTF. Full variable domain (missing parts from reference TRBV19 and TRBJ1-2): DGGITQSPKYLFRKEGQNVTLSCEQNLNHDAMYWYRQDPGQGLRLIYYSQIVNDFQKGDIAEGYSVSREKKESFPLTVTSAQKNPTAFYLCASSDVGSSYTFGSGTRLTVV.

This clone has a handful of counts. The J gene is TRBJ2-1, the V gene TRBV27; D may be TRBD2 (6 bases). The length of the CDR3 is 19 residues. Looked up from germline, CDR1 is MNHEY and CDR2 is SMNVEV (reference sequence). Deletions cut 6 bases from V and 2 bases from J, with 26 bases between. The CDR3 region is CASSPVQPLWRGPYNEQFF. The CDR3 nucleotides are TGTGCCAGCAGCCCTGTTCAACCTTTATGGCGGGGCCCCTACAATGAGCAGTTCTTC.

The chain has TRBV30 and TRBJ2-7; no clear D gene. Trimming shortened V by 7 bases and J by 2 bases, and 9 bases separated the two germline ends. The CDR3 covers 11 residues. The germline V gene has CDR1 GTSNPN and CDR2 SVGIG (reference sequence). CDR3 DNA: TGTGCCTCTGGATTGACCTACGAGCAGTACTTC. It is translated as CASGLTYEQYF.

This clone showed up just once. The chain recombines TRBV28 with TRBJ1-5, with no clear D. V was clipped by 5 bases and J by 3 bases, with 2 bases between them. Per germline, CDR1 MDHEN and CDR2 SYDVKM. The CDR3 runs to 11 residues. Here the CDR3 DNA reads TGTGCCAGCAGTATCAATCAGCCCCAGCATTTT. It specifies CASSINQPQHF.

This chain uses TRBV14 with TRBJ2-1, with TRBD1 identical over 7 bases. CDR1 is SGHDN and CDR2 is FVKESK in the germline V gene. The CDR3 consists of 15 residues. V shed 4 bases and J 4 bases; nucleotides not matched to a gene: 7. The CDR3 bases are TGTGCCAGCAGCCCAAACGACAGGGCGTACAATGAGCAGTTCTTC. This translates into CASSPNDRAYNEQFF. Drawing the rest from reference TRBV14 and TRBJ2-1, the complete variable domain is EAGVTQFPSHSVIEKGQTVTLRCDPISGHDNLYWYRRVMGKEIKFLLHFVKESKQDESGMPNNRFLAERTGGTYSTLKVQPAELEDSGVYFCASSPNDRAYNEQFFGPGTRLTVL.

There are a few counts of this clone. The gene calls are TRBV2 and TRBJ1-4; 7 bases match TRBD1. The V gene's germline CDR1 is SNHLY and CDR2 FYNNEI. The junction had 8 bases not matched to a gene; V was cut back by 8 bases and J by 11 bases. The CDR3 is made up of 12 amino acids. The DNA of the CDR3 is TGTGCCAGCCGACTGCCAGGGGGTAAACTGTTTTTT. It is translated as CASRLPGGKLFF.

This clone has just a few counts. The chain's CDR3 is CASRVRMNTEAFF. The CDR3 coding sequence is TGTGCCAGCAGGGTGAGGATGAACACTGAAGCTTTCTTT. The rearrangement uses TRBV2 and TRBJ1-1; no definite D call. CDR1 is SNHLY, CDR2 FYNNEI, per germline. This CDR3 spans 13 amino acids. V lost 6 bases and J 0 bases, leaving 8 bases between the germline ends.

The rearrangement joins TRBV5-1 to TRBJ1-1, with 7 bases matching TRBD1. From germline, CDR1 is SGHRS and CDR2 YFSETQ. The CDR3 runs to 15 residues. V shed 4 bases and J 0 bases; nucleotides not matched to a gene: 6. DNA of the CDR3: TGCGCCAGCAGCGGACGGGACAGTATGAACACTGAAGCTTTCTTT. It translates to CASSGRDSMNTEAFF. The full variable domain, its missing parts supplied by reference TRBV5-1 and TRBJ1-1, is KAGVTQTPRYLIKTRGQQVTLSCSPISGHRSVSWYQQTPGQGLQFLFEYFSETQRNKGNFPGRFSGRQFSNSRSEMNVSTLELGDSALYLCASSGRDSMNTEAFFGQGTRLTVV.

The chain carries TRBV29-1 and TRBJ2-1; TRBD2 aligns across 7 bases. The germline V gene encodes CDR1 SQVTM and CDR2 ANQGSEA. The CDR3 spans 13 residues. Trimming removed 4 bases from V and 8 bases from J; junction bases left unmatched: 8. The CDR3 coding sequence is TGCAGCGTTGGGGGAAGAGCGGGACATGAGCAGTTCTTC. Amino acid sequence: CSVGGRAGHEQFF.

Concerning this clone: At the DNA level, this CDR3 is encoded by other sequences in the same sample as well. The rearrangement links TRBV6-6 to TRBJ2-7; D is undetermined. V was shortened by 0 bases and J by 5 bases, with 2 bases between the two germline ends. CDR3 length: 11 amino acids. Germline CDR1 and CDR2: MNHNY and SVGAGI (reference sequence). CDR3 in amino acids: CASSYSNEQYF. CDR3 DNA: TGTGCCAGCAGTTACTCAAACGAGCAGTACTTC.

The chain has TRBV5-5 and TRBJ1-2; the D is unclear. Between the trimmed V and J ends, which lost 0 bases and 0 bases, there was a span of 6 bases. Germline-derived CDR1 and CDR2 are SGHKS and YYEKEE (reference sequence). The CDR3 consists of 14 residues. The CDR3: CASSLAGANYGYTF. The CDR3 region has the DNA TGTGCCAGCAGCTTGGCGGGAGCTAACTATGGCTACACCTTC.

The rearrangement links TRBV5-1 to TRBJ1-6; the D gene is possibly TRBD1 (5 bases). Trimming shortened V by 4 bases and J by 6 bases, and 17 bases separated the two germline ends. This CDR3 is built from 16 residues. Germline CDR1 is SGHRS and CDR2 is YFSETQ. CDR3 nucleotides: TGCGCCAGCAGCCCGGGAGGGGTCCTCGGTAATTCACCCCTCCACTTT. Translation gives CASSPGGVLGNSPLHF.

This clone was found many times. The V call is TRBV19, the J call TRBJ2-1; D is uncertain. The CDR3 has 11 amino acids. Trimming shortened V by 8 bases and J by 7 bases, and 9 bases separated the two germline ends. Looked up from germline, CDR1 is LNHDA and CDR2 is SQIVND (reference sequence). CDR3 residues: CASSRFNEQFF. The CDR3 bases are TGTGCCAGTTCAAGGTTTAATGAGCAGTTCTTC.

This chain joins TRBV9 and TRBJ1-5, with 7 bases matching TRBD1. This CDR3 is 14 amino acids long. Germline V gene data show CDR1 as SGDLS and CDR2 as YYNGEE. Losses at the gene ends were 3 bases for V and 4 bases for J; bases not matched to a gene: 4. The CDR3 sequence: CASSAGTVNQPQHF. The CDR3 bases are TGTGCCAGCAGCGCAGGGACAGTAAATCAGCCCCAGCATTTT.

The chain links TRBV6-6 to TRBJ1-2; 9 nucleotides align to TRBD1. V shed 6 bases, J shed 4 bases, and the junction held 6 bases outside the gene matches. CDR3 length: 14 residues. Germline CDR1 is MNHNY and CDR2 is SVGAGI (reference sequence). The CDR3 DNA reads TGTGCCAGCAGCCCAATACAGGGGGCCTATGGCTACACCTTC. Residues: CASSPIQGAYGYTF.

The gene calls are TRBV6-1 and TRBJ1-1; D is undetermined. The CDR3 length is 11 residues. Trimming pared 6 bases from V and 4 bases from J, leaving 6 bases between. Per germline, CDR1 MNHNS and CDR2 SASEGT. CDR3 protein: CASSTPTEAFF. The CDR3 coding sequence is TGTGCCAGCAGCACCCCCACTGAAGCTTTCTTT.

Turning to this clone: At one boundary the junction diverges from the germline segment, which might be a read error. V usage is TRBV5-4 and J usage is TRBJ1-2; D unresolved. Germline V gene sequence: CDR1 SGHNT, CDR2 YYREEE (reference sequence). The CDR3 totals 15 residues. As DNA, the CDR3 is TGCGCCAGCAGCCAGAGGGAAGGGCAACGCTATGGCTACACCTTC. Amino acid sequence: CASSQREGQRYGYTF.